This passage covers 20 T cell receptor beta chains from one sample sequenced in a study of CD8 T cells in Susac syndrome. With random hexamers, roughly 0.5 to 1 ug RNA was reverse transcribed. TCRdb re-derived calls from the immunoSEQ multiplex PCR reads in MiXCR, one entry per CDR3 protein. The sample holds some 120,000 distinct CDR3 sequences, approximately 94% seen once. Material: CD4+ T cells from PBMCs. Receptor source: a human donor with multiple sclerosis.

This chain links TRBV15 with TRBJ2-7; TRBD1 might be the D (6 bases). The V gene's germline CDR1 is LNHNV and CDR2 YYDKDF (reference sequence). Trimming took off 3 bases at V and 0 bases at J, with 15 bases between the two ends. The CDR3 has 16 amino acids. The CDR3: CATSSLGTPSSYEQYF. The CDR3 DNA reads TGTGCCACCAGCAGCCTCGGGACACCGAGCTCCTACGAGCAGTACTTC.

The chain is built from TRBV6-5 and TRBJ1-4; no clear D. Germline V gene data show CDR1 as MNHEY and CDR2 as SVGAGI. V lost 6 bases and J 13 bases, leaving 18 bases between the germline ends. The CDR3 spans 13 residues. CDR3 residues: CASSATVVPRLFF. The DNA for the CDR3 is TGTGCCAGCAGCGCCACGGTGGTCCCAAGACTGTTTTTT.

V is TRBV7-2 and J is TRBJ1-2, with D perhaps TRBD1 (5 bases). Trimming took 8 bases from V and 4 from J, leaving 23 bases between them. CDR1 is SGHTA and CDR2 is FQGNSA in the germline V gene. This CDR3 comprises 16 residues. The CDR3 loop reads CASGSSIGGLSYGYTF. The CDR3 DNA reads TGTGCCAGCGGTTCCTCCATCGGGGGGTTATCCTATGGCTACACCTTC.

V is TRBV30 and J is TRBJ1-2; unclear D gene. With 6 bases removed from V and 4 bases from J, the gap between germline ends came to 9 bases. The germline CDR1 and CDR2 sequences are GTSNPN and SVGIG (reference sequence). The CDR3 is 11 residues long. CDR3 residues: CACDVVYGYTF. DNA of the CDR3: TGTGCCTGTGATGTGGTCTATGGCTACACCTTC.

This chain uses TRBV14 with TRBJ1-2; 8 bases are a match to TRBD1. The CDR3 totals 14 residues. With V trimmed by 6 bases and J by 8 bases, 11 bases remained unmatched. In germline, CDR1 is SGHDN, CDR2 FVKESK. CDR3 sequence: CASRGGGRGLGYTF. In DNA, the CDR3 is TGTGCCAGCAGAGGGGGGGGCAGGGGGCTCGGCTACACCTTC.

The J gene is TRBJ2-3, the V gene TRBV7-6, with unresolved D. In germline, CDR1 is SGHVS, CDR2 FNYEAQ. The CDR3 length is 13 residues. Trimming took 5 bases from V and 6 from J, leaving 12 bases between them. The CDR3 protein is CASSLPPRDTQYF. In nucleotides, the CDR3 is TGTGCCAGCAGCCTACCACCCCGGGATACGCAGTATTTT.

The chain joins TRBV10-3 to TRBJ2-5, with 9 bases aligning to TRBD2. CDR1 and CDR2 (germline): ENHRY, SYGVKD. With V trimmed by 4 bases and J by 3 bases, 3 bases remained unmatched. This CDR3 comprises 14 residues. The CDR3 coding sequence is TGTGCCATCAGTGTTCGCGGGGGGGAAGAGACCCAGTACTTC. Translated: CAISVRGGEETQYF.

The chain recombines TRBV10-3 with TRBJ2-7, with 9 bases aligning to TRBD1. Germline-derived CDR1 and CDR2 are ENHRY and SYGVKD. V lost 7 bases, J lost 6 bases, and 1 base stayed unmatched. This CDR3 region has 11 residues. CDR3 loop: CAIKGQGEQYF. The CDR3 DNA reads TGTGCCATCAAGGGACAGGGCGAGCAGTACTTC.

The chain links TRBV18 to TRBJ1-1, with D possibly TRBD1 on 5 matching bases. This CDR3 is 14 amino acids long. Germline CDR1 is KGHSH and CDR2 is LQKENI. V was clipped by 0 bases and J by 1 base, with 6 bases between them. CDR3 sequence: CASSPPGGNTEAFF. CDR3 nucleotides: TGTGCCAGCTCACCACCGGGGGGGAACACTGAAGCTTTCTTT. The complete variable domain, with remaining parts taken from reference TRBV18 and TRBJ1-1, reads NAGVMQNPRHLVRRRGQEARLRCSPMKGHSHVYWYRQLPEEGLKFMVYLQKENIIDESGMPKERFSAEFPKEGPSILRIQQVVRGDSAAYFCASSPPGGNTEAFFGQGTRLTVV.

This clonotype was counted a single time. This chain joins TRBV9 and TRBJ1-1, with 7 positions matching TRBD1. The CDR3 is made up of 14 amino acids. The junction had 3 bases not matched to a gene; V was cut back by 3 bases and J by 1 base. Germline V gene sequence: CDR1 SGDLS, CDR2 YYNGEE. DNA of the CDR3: TGTGCCAGCAGCGCAGGGGGATGGAACACTGAAGCTTTCTTT. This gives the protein CASSAGGWNTEAFF.

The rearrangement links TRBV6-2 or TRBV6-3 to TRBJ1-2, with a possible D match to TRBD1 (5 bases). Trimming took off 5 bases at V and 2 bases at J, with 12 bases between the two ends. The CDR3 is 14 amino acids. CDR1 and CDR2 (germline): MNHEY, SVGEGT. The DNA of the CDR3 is TGTGCCAGCAGTACGACAGCGGGGAACTATGGCTACACCTTC. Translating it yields CASSTTAGNYGYTF.

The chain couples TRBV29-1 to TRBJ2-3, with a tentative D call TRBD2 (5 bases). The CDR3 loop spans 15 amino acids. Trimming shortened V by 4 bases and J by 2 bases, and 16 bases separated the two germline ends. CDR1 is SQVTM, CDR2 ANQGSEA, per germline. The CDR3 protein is CSVALGLLHTDTQYF. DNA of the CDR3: TGCAGCGTTGCTCTCGGACTTCTCCACACAGATACGCAGTATTTT.

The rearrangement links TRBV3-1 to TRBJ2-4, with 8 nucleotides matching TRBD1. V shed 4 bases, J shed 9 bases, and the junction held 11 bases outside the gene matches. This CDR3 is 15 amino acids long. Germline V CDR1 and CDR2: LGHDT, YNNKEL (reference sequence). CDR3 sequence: CASSLHGQGSGIQYF. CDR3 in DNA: TGTGCCAGCAGCCTCCACGGACAGGGTTCAGGCATTCAGTACTTC.

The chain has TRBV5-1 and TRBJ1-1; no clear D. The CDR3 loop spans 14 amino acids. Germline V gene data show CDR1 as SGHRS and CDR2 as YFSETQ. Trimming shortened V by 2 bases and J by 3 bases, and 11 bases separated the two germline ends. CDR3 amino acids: CASSLDTSDTEAFF. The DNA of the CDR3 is TGCGCCAGCAGCTTAGACACCTCAGACACTGAAGCTTTCTTT.

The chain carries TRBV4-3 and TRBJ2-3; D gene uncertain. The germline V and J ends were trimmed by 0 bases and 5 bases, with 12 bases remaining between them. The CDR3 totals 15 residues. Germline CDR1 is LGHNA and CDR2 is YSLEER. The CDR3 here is CASSQDLEGLDTQYF. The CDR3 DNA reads TGCGCCAGCAGCCAAGATTTGGAAGGGTTAGATACGCAGTATTTT.

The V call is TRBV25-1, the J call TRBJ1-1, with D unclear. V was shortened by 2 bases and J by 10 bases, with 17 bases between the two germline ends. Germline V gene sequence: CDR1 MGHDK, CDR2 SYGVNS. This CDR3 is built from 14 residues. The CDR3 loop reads CASSERVGQVGAFF. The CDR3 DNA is TGTGCCAGCAGTGAACGGGTAGGGCAGGTTGGAGCTTTCTTT.

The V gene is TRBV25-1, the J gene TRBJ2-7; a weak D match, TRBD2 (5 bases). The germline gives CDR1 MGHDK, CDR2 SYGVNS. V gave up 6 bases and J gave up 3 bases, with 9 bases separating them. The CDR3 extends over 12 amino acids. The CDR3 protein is CASRGLNYEQYF. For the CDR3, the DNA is TGTGCCAGCAGAGGACTGAACTACGAGCAGTACTTC.

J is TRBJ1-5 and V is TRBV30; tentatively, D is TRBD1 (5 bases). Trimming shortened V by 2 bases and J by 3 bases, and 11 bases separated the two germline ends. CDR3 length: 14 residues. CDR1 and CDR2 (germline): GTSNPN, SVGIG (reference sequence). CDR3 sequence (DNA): TGTGCCTGGAGTCTAGGACACCTCAATCAGCCCCAGCATTTT. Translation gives CAWSLGHLNQPQHF.

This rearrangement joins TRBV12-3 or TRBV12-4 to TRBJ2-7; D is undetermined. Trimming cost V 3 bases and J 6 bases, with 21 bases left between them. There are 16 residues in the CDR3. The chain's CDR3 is CASSFAEAFMVGEQYF. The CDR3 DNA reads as TGTGCCAGCAGTTTCGCCGAGGCTTTCATGGTCGGCGAGCAGTACTTC.

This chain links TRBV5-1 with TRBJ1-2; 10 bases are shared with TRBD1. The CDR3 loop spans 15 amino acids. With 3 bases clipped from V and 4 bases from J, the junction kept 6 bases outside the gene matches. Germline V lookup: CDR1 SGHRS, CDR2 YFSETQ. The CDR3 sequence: CASSSGQGDGYGYTF. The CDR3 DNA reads TGCGCCAGCAGCTCTGGACAGGGGGACGGCTATGGCTACACCTTC.